One and the same sample provided the 5 T cell receptor beta chains below, sequenced in a study of radiotherapy plus CTLA-4 blockade in lung cancer. TCRdb's copy holds only in-frame clones and misses some; the assay was immunoSEQ multiplex PCR. The table shows around 99,000 clones, with about 91% occurring only once. The sequencing here drew on peripheral blood, taken from a patient treated with radiotherapy plus ipilimumab. The source is a human donor with non-small cell lung cancer that progressed on radiotherapy plus ipilimumab.

The chain links TRBV2 to TRBJ2-1; the match to TRBD2 covers 7 bases. The length of the CDR3 is 14 residues. Germline lookup yields CDR1 SNHLY and CDR2 FYNNEI. With 6 bases clipped from V and 3 bases from J, the junction kept 5 bases outside the gene matches. The CDR3, as DNA: TGTGCCAGCAGCGGACTAGTGAACTACAATGAGCAGTTCTTC. Translating it yields CASSGLVNYNEQFF.

The rearrangement uses TRBV5-6 and TRBJ1-4; 8 positions agree with TRBD1. CDR1 is SGHDT and CDR2 is YYEEEE in the germline V gene. V gave up 3 bases and J gave up 7 bases; unmatched junction bases: 11. This CDR3 comprises 16 residues. CDR3 sequence reads: CASSSFETGGGEKLFF. CDR3 coding DNA: TGTGCCAGCAGCTCGTTTGAAACAGGGGGTGGTGAAAAACTGTTTTTT.

The chain employs TRBV9 and TRBJ2-5; 10 positions agree with TRBD2. Looked up from germline, CDR1 is SGDLS and CDR2 is YYNGEE. J lost 1 base, V lost 4 bases, and 10 bases had no gene match. This CDR3 comprises 17 residues. CDR3 DNA: TGTGCCAGCAGCAGAGGGGTAGCGGGAGGACTCCAAGAGACCCAGTACTTC. Its translation is CASSRGVAGGLQETQYF.

In this sample, this clone turned up once. The chain employs TRBV30 and TRBJ1-2, with D possibly being TRBD1 (6 bases). Deletions cut 0 bases from V and 6 bases from J, with 20 bases between. The CDR3 sequence is 16 residues long. Germline CDR1 reads GTSNPN; CDR2 reads SVGIG (reference sequence). The CDR3 spells CAWSVGVNRVLDGYTF. As DNA, the CDR3 is TGTGCCTGGAGTGTAGGCGTGAACAGGGTCTTGGATGGCTACACCTTC.

The rearrangement links TRBV7-9 to TRBJ2-3; no firm D call. This CDR3 is built from 11 residues. Germline V gene sequence: CDR1 SEHNR, CDR2 FQNEAQ (reference sequence). V was cut by 8 bases and J by 3 bases, with 6 bases left in between. CDR3 region: CASGFTDTQYF. The DNA for the CDR3 is TGTGCCAGCGGATTTACAGATACGCAGTATTTT.